The 10 T cell receptor beta chains given below trace back to one sample, sequenced in a study of OX40 agonist ivuxolimab in advanced cancers. This table comes from immunoSEQ multiplex PCR, and its TCRdb copy is limited to in-frame clones, with some not included. The sample yields 55,000 to 75,000 clones, about 90% seen once. The starting material was CD4+ or CD8+ T cells sorted from blood, obtained in a trial of the OX40 agonist ivuxolimab. All receptors derive from an adult with an advanced solid tumor such as melanoma, head and neck, liver or kidney cancer.

V usage is TRBV27 and J usage is TRBJ1-2; TRBD1 aligns across 12 bases. Per germline, CDR1 MNHEY and CDR2 SMNVEV (reference sequence). This CDR3 comprises 16 residues. Unmatched junction bases numbered 8, after V lost 2 bases and J lost 7 bases. Here the CDR3 reads CASSLTGQGAVGGYTF. For the CDR3, the DNA is TGTGCCAGCAGTTTAACGGGACAGGGGGCGGTGGGTGGCTACACCTTC.

The gene calls are TRBV5-6 and TRBJ2-1, with D possibly called TRBD1 or TRBD2 (5 bases each). CDR1 SGHDT and CDR2 YYEEEE come from the germline V gene. Trimming left V 2 bases short and J 9 bases short, with 12 bases between. The CDR3 is 13 amino acids. The CDR3 bases are TGTGCCAGCAGCTTTGGGGGAAGTGGTGAGCAGTTCTTC. It specifies CASSFGGSGEQFF.

This clone was found once. V is TRBV7-9 and J is TRBJ1-1; D gene ambiguous. V was pared by 3 bases and J by 0 bases, with 5 bases between. The CDR3 is made up of 13 amino acids. The germline CDR1 and CDR2 sequences are SEHNR and FQNEAQ (reference sequence). CDR3 region: CASSFRMNTEAFF. In nucleotides, the CDR3 is TGTGCCAGCAGCTTCCGAATGAACACTGAAGCTTTCTTT.

The V and J genes are TRBV27 and TRBJ2-1; D is undetermined. Germline V gene lookup returns CDR1 MNHEY and CDR2 SMNVEV (reference sequence). CDR3 size: 13 residues. V dropped 0 bases and J dropped 7 bases, with 7 bases sitting between them. This CDR3 is CASSLSIQNEQFF. The CDR3 bases are TGTGCCAGCAGTTTATCCATCCAGAATGAGCAGTTCTTC.

This clone is termed medium-sized (0.01 to 0.1%). This rearrangement joins TRBV28 to TRBJ2-7, with no clear D. Between the trimmed V and J ends, which lost 8 bases and 3 bases, there was a span of 11 bases. The CDR3 is 12 amino acids. Germline V lookup: CDR1 MDHEN, CDR2 SYDVKM. DNA of the CDR3: TGTGCCAGCCGGAACCTTCTCTACGAGCAGTACTTC. Amino acids: CASRNLLYEQYF.

J is TRBJ1-1 and V is TRBV4-1; maybe TRBD1 (5 bases). This CDR3 is 13 amino acids long. Germline loops: CDR1 MGHRA, CDR2 YSYEKL. Deletions cut 3 bases from V and 1 base from J, with 6 bases between. The CDR3 sequence: CASSQGENTEAFF. DNA for the CDR3: TGCGCCAGCAGCCAGGGGGAGAACACTGAAGCTTTCTTT.

This clone came up once. Germline and junction disagree at one end, which may indicate a read error. The genes are TRBV4-3 and TRBJ2-1; D unclear. Germline CDR1 is LGHNA and CDR2 is YSLEER. The CDR3 has 13 residues. CDR3 in DNA: TGCGCCAGCAGCCAATCAGTTTACAATGAGCTGTTCTTC. It yields the protein CASSQSVYNELFF.

This rearrangement joins TRBV19 to TRBJ1-1; perhaps TRBD1 as D (5 bases). Trimming removed 5 bases at V and 1 base at J, with 14 bases between. Germline CDR1 and CDR2: LNHDA and SQIVND (reference sequence). The CDR3 covers 15 residues. CDR3 nucleotides: TGTGCCAGTAGTTCCACAGGTTTGGGGAACACTGAAGCTTTCTTT. Its protein is CASSSTGLGNTEAFF.

The chain combines TRBV28 with TRBJ1-5; 10 bases are a match to TRBD1. The junction had 8 bases not matched to a gene; V was cut back by 4 bases and J by 5 bases. This CDR3 comprises 16 residues. The germline V gene has CDR1 MDHEN and CDR2 SYDVKM. Written as DNA, the CDR3 is TGTGCCAGCAGTTCTCCGGGACAGGGGATTTATCAGCCCCAGCATTTT. It is translated as CASSSPGQGIYQPQHF.

The V gene is TRBV21-1, the J gene TRBJ2-7; the table's D call, TRBD1, has no DNA check behind it. TRBV21-1 has pseudogene status. The CDR3 consists of 13 residues. This CDR3 reads CASSMGREYEQYF. In DNA, the CDR3 is TGTGCCAGCAGCATGGGCAGGGAATACGAGCAGTACTTC.